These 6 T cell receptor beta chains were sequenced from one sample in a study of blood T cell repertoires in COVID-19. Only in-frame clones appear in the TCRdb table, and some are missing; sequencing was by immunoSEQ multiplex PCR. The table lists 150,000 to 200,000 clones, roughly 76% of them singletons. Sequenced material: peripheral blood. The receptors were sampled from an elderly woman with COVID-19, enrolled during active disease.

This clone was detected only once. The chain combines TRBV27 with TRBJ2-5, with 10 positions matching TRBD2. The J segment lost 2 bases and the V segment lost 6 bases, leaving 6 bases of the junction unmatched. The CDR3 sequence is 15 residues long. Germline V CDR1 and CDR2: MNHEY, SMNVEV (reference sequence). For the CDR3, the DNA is TGTGCCAGCAGCGGAAGGACTAGCGGTCAAGAGACCCAGTACTTC. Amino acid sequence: CASSGRTSGQETQYF.

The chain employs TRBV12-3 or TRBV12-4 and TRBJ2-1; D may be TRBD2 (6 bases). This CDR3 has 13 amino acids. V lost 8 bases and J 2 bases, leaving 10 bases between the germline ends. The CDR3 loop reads CASLEGTYNEQFF. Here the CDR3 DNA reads TGTGCCAGCTTGGAGGGGACCTACAATGAGCAGTTCTTC.

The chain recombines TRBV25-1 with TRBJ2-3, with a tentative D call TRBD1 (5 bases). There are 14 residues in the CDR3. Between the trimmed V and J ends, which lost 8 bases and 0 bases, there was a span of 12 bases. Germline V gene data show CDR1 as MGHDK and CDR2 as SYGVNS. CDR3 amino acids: CASRQAGSTDTQYF. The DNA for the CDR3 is TGTGCCAGCCGCCAAGCAGGGAGCACAGATACGCAGTATTTT.

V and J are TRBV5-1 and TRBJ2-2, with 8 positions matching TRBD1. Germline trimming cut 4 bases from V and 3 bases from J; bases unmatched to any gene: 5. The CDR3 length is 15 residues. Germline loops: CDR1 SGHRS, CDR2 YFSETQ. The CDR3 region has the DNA TGCGCCAGCAGCCAAGGACAGGGAGACACCGGGGAGCTGTTTTTT. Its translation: CASSQGQGDTGELFF.

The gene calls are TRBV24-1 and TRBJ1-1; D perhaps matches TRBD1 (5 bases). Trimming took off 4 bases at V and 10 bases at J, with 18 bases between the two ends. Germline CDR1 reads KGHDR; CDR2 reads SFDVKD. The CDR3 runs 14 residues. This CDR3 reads CATSDNGHPTAAFF. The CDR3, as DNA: TGTGCCACCAGTGACAATGGACACCCCACGGCAGCTTTCTTT.

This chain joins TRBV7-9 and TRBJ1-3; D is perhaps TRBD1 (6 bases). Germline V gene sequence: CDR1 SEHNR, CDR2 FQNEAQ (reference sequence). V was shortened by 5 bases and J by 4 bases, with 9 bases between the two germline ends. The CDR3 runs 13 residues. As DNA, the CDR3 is TGTGCCAGCAGCACAGGGATGGGAAACACCATATATTTT. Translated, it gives CASSTGMGNTIYF.